This is a list of T cell receptor beta chains from one sample in a study of T cells in localized non-small cell lung cancer. Sequenced by immunoSEQ multiplex PCR; TCRdb stores in-frame clones only, minus some. Of roughly 38,000 clones listed, roughly 82% are singletons. Source: peripheral blood, taken before any cancer treatment. Receptors were obtained from a male donor aged 60 or over with stage III squamous cell lung carcinoma. Each CDR3 is given with its conserved first and last residue. Each record gives: CDR3 protein, CDR3 DNA, D gene, J gene, V gene, clone size. D genes are given only for firm matches. Only some rows state a clone size, as once, few, many or a class for expanded clones.

CASSLAGAPEDEKLFF,TGTGCCAGCAGCTTGGCAGGGGCCCCAGAAGATGAAAAACTGTTTTTT,.,TRBJ1-4,TRBV5-6,.
CSGAGTATDEQYF,TGCAGCGGGGCCGGGACGGCGACGGACGAGCAGTACTTC,.,TRBJ2-7,TRBV29-1,few
CASRRQGATDTQYF,TGCGCCAGCAGAAGGCAGGGGGCCACAGATACGCAGTATTTT,TRBD1,TRBJ2-3,TRBV5-1,.
CSVLRGNTGELFF,TGCAGCGTTCTCAGGGGTAACACCGGGGAGCTGTTTTTT,.,TRBJ2-2,TRBV29-1,.
CASSQGMNTEAFF,TGTGCCAGCAGCCAGGGGATGAACACTGAAGCTTTCTTT,.,TRBJ1-1,TRBV7-9,.
CASSLVQGINEQFF,TGTGCCAGCAGCTTAGTACAGGGTATCAATGAGCAGTTCTTC,.,TRBJ2-1,TRBV7-9,.
CAISESMHRGSEQFF,TGTGCCATCAGTGAGTCGATGCACAGGGGGTCCGAGCAGTTCTTC,TRBD1,TRBJ2-1,TRBV10-3,.
CASSSTGAGNTIYF,TGTGCCAGCAGTTCCACAGGGGCTGGAAACACCATATATTTT,TRBD1,TRBJ1-3,TRBV7-6,.
CASSSARQRETEAFF,TGTGCCAGTAGCAGCGCGAGACAGAGAGAAACTGAAGCTTTCTTT,.,TRBJ1-1,TRBV19,.
CASSSTANQPQHF,TGTGCCAGCAGCTCTACGGCTAATCAGCCCCAGCATTTT,.,TRBJ1-5,TRBV7-3,.
CASSFVGTNTEAFF,TGTGCCAGCAGCTTCGTAGGTACGAACACTGAAGCTTTCTTT,.,TRBJ1-1,TRBV5-4,.
CASSPQRLFTDTQYF,TGTGCCAGCAGCCCCCAGCGGCTGTTCACAGATACGCAGTATTTT,.,TRBJ2-3,TRBV5-8,.
CAISESNGQRNTEAFF,TGTGCCATCAGTGAGTCTAACGGACAGCGGAACACTGAAGCTTTCTTT,.,TRBJ1-1,TRBV10-3,.
CASSLEGGSPLHF,TGCGCCAGCAGCTTGGAGGGGGGTTCACCCCTCCACTTT,.,TRBJ1-6,TRBV5-1,.
CASSQYPGGTEAFF,TGTGCCAGCAGCCAATACCCAGGGGGCACTGAAGCTTTCTTT,TRBD1,TRBJ1-1,TRBV16,.
CASSLLGMDSNQPQHF,TGCGCCAGCAGCTTATTGGGAATGGATAGCAATCAGCCCCAGCATTTT,.,TRBJ1-5,TRBV5-1,.
CASSLGVANYGYTF,TGTGCCAGCAGCTTAGGGGTAGCTAACTATGGCTACACCTTC,.,TRBJ1-2,TRBV7-8,.
CANRSNRGQSYEQYF,TGTGCCAACAGGTCGAACAGGGGCCAGTCCTACGAGCAGTACTTC,TRBD1,TRBJ2-7,TRBV6-5,.
CASSQDWREQYF,TGTGCCAGCAGCCAAGATTGGAGGGAGCAGTACTTC,.,TRBJ2-7,TRBV7-6,.
CASAPRPEAFF,TGTGCCAGCGCCCCCCGGCCTGAAGCTTTCTTT,.,TRBJ1-1,TRBV2,.
CASSPGRGSTEAFF,TGTGCCAGCAGTCCAGGCAGGGGAAGCACTGAAGCTTTCTTT,.,TRBJ1-1,TRBV6-5,once
CATSRDIRDSEAFF,TGTGCCACCAGCAGGGATATCAGGGACAGTGAAGCTTTCTTT,TRBD1,TRBJ1-1,TRBV15,.
CASSSDRGPYEQYF,TGTGCCAGCAGCTCCGATAGGGGGCCCTACGAGCAGTACTTC,TRBD1,TRBJ2-7,TRBV7-8,.
CASSLPFPRSGNTIYF,TGCGCCAGCAGCCTTCCTTTCCCTCGCTCTGGAAACACCATATATTTT,.,TRBJ1-3,TRBV4-1,.
CASSLAGANTDTQYF,TGTGCCAGCAGCTTAGCCGGGGCCAACACAGATACGCAGTATTTT,.,TRBJ2-3,TRBV11-2,.
CASSFNPGQGLDEQFF,TGCGCCAGCAGCTTTAACCCGGGACAGGGTCTAGATGAGCAGTTCTTC,TRBD1,TRBJ2-1,TRBV5-1,.
CASSSLGGSGNTIYF,TGTGCCAGCAGTTCCTTGGGGGGCTCTGGAAACACCATATATTTT,.,TRBJ1-3,TRBV6-6,.
CASGRQGGDQPQHF,TGTGCCAGCGGGCGACAAGGGGGCGACCAGCCCCAGCATTTT,TRBD1,TRBJ1-5,TRBV27,.
CASSPQDGYNSPLHF,TGTGCCAGCAGTCCGCAGGACGGATATAATTCACCCCTCCACTTT,.,TRBJ1-6,TRBV28,.
CASSYSGAGFNEQFF,TGTGCCAGCAGTTACTCGGGGGCGGGTTTCAATGAGCAGTTCTTC,.,TRBJ2-1,TRBV6-5,.
CASSQPGLETQYF,TGCGCCAGCAGCCAACCGGGACTCGAGACCCAGTACTTC,.,TRBJ2-5,TRBV4-1,.